This T cell receptor (beta chain) was identified during a study of blood T cell repertoires in COVID-19. The repertoire was sequenced with immunoSEQ multiplex PCR; TCRdb's copy has only in-frame clones and lacks some. The sample consists of 150,000 to 200,000 clones, around 88% of them appearing once. Germline V gene lookup returns CDR1 SGDLS and CDR2 YYNGEE. Trimming shortened V by 9 bases and J by 7 bases, and 19 bases separated the two germline ends. CDR3 length: 13 residues. Sequenced material: peripheral blood. This sequence originates from a human donor in a cohort sampled during active COVID-19. The genes are TRBV9 and TRBJ1-1; D possibly corresponds to TRBD1 (6 bases). CDR3 loop: CATRKQGPFEAFF. The CDR3 DNA sequence: TGTGCCACCCGTAAACAGGGACCTTTTGAAGCTTTCTTT. Supplemented by reference TRBV9 and TRBJ1-1, the full variable domain reads DSGVTQTPKHLITATGQRVTLRCSPRSGDLSVYWYQQSLDQGLQFLIQYYNGEERAKGNILERFSAQQFPDLHSELNLSSLELGDSALYFCATRKQGPFEAFFGQGTRLTVV.